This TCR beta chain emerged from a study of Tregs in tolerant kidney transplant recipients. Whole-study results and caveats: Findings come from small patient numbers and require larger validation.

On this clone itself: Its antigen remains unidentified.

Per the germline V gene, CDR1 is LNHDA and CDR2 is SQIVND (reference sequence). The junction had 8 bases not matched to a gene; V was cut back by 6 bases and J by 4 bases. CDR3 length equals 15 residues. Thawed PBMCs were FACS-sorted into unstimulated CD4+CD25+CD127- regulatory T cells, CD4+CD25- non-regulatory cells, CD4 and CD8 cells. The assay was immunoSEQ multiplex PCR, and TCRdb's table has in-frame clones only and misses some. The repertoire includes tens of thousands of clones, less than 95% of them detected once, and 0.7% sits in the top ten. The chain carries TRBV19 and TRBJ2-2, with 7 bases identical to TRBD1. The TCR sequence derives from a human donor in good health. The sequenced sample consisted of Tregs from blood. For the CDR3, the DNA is TGTGCCAGTAGCCTCGACAGGGCGGGCACCGGGGAGCTGTTTTTT. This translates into CASSLDRAGTGELFF.